The 13 T cell receptor beta chains below were found in one sample sequenced in a study of T cells after yellow fever vaccination (dated by TCRdb to the late 2010s). Library construction relied on 5' RACE. Instrument on record: Illumina NovaSeq 6000. Starting from the raw public reads, TCRdb applied fastp trimming at Q25, assembled clones with MiXCR and retained in-frame beta chains. Each entry is one CDR3 protein sequence, shown with its most common DNA and genes. The sample table holds just over 300,000 distinct CDR3 sequences, of which approximately 3.9% were seen once. Around 24% of the sample is held by the ten biggest clonotypes. Explained via the paper, the treatment or condition label denotes: live attenuated yellow fever vaccine strain. The sequences come from PBMCs, collected on the day of the yellow fever booster vaccination. The receptors come from a young man who received the YFV17D yellow fever vaccine.

This clonotype came up many times. The rearrangement joins TRBV4-3 to TRBJ1-1; a possible D gene is TRBD1 (5 bases). V was trimmed by 0 bases and J by 3 bases, leaving 8 bases between them. Germline V lookup: CDR1 LGHNA, CDR2 YSLEER. The length of the CDR3 is 14 residues. The CDR3 DNA reads as TGCGCCAGCAGCCAAGAGGGGCGGGACACTGAAGCTTTCTTT. Translating gives CASSQEGRDTEAFF.

This clonotype was recorded at least ten times. This chain connects TRBV20-1 to TRBJ2-1; 9 bases fit TRBD2. This CDR3 spans 15 amino acids. Germline V lookup: CDR1 DFQATT, CDR2 SNEGSKA (reference sequence). V lost 1 base, J lost 5 bases, and 6 bases stayed unmatched. CDR3 bases: TGCAGTGCTAGAGGAGGCGGGGGGGCCAACAATGAGCAGTTCTTC. Its protein is CSARGGGGANNEQFF.

This clonotype was observed a handful of times. The DNA of the CDR3 is TGTGCCAGCAGCCGTTACCGGCCTAACGGGACGGGAGGCTACACCTTC. Translating gives CASSRYRPNGTGGYTF. This chain links TRBV7-2 with TRBJ1-2; possible D gene TRBD1, 5 bases. The CDR3 is 16 residues long. Deletions cut 5 bases from V and 8 bases from J, with 24 bases between. CDR1 SGHTA and CDR2 FQGNSA come from the germline V gene.

The chain joins TRBV5-4 to TRBJ2-3; 9 positions agree with TRBD2. There are 12 residues in the CDR3. Per germline, CDR1 SGHNT and CDR2 YYREEE (reference sequence). CDR3 DNA sequence: TGTGTATGGCGGGGGGGAACAGATACGCAGTATTTT. This translates into CVWRGGTDTQYF. The full variable domain, its missing parts supplied by reference TRBV5-4 and TRBJ2-3, is ETGVTQSPTHLIKTRGQQVTLRCSSQSGHNTVSWYQQALGQGPQFIFQYYREEENGRGNFPPRFSGLQFPNYSSELNVNALELDDSALYLCVWRGGTDTQYFGPGTRLTVL.

There are many counts of this clonotype. The gene calls are TRBV7-9 and TRBJ2-3; 16 positions agree with TRBD2. Germline CDR1 and CDR2: SEHNR and FQNEAQ (reference sequence). The CDR3 spans 15 residues. V gave up 5 bases and J gave up 11 bases; unmatched junction bases: 7. CDR3 in DNA: TGTGCCAGCAGCCGAGGGACTAGCGGGGGGGCGGAGCAGTATTTT. It is translated as CASSRGTSGGAEQYF.

This clonotype was seen a handful of times. The chain uses TRBV29-1 and TRBJ1-4; 12 nucleotides match TRBD1. Germline V gene sequence: CDR1 SQVTM, CDR2 ANQGSEA. The CDR3 totals 14 residues. Trimming at V came to 6 bases and at J to 5 bases, leaving 4 bases not matched to a gene. CDR3 sequence reads: CSVTGQGANEKLFF. The CDR3 DNA reads as TGCAGCGTGACGGGACAGGGGGCAAATGAAAAACTGTTTTTT.

This chain joins TRBV13 and TRBJ2-7, with 7 bases matching TRBD2. CDR1 is PRHDT and CDR2 is FYEKMQ in the germline V gene (reference sequence). V was pared by 5 bases and J by 2 bases, with 12 bases of the junction left unmatched. The CDR3 is made up of 16 amino acids. This chain's CDR3 is CASSPPGSGVTYEQYF. CDR3 DNA sequence: TGTGCCAGCAGCCCCCCAGGAAGCGGGGTTACCTACGAGCAGTACTTC.

The V and J genes are TRBV27 and TRBJ1-5, with 7 nucleotides matching TRBD1. Per the germline V gene, CDR1 is MNHEY and CDR2 is SMNVEV (reference sequence). CDR3 length: 18 residues. V was clipped by 5 bases and J by 2 bases; unmatched bases: 15. The CDR3 bases are TGTGCCAGCAGTCCGACCGTTACAGGGGCCGGGGGCAATCAGCCCCAGCATTTT. Its translation: CASSPTVTGAGGNQPQHF.

Only a few counts were recorded for this clonotype. In DNA, the CDR3 is TGTGCCAGCAGCCCCCACGGGACAGTTAATAACTATGGCTACACCTTC. It codes for CASSPHGTVNNYGYTF. The chain joins TRBV9 to TRBJ1-2; 7 positions agree with TRBD1. In germline, CDR1 is SGDLS, CDR2 YYNGEE. Trimming at V came to 4 bases and at J to 1 base, leaving 10 bases not matched to a gene. The CDR3 has 16 amino acids.

This clonotype has at least ten counts. A read error may explain this, as a much larger clone is one base away. The rearrangement uses TRBV6-4 and TRBJ2-3, with a possible D match to TRBD2 (5 bases). Deletions cut 4 bases from V and 0 bases from J, with 5 bases between. The CDR3 runs to 13 residues. CDR1 is MRHNA and CDR2 is SNTAGT in the germline V gene. CDR3 nucleotide sequence: TGTGCCAGCAGTGCGGGGAGCACAGATACGCAGTATTTT. This codes for CASSAGSTDTQYF.

This clonotype has ten or more counts. The chain employs TRBV9 and TRBJ1-1, with D possibly being TRBD1 (6 bases). The CDR3 totals 14 residues. Germline V gives CDR1 SGDLS, CDR2 YYNGEE. V was shortened by 2 bases and J by 4 bases, with 12 bases between the two germline ends. The CDR3 protein is CASSVGGWGTEAFF. CDR3 bases: TGTGCCAGCAGCGTGGGGGGCTGGGGCACTGAAGCTTTCTTT.

At least ten counts were recorded for this clonotype. The chain recombines TRBV20-1 with TRBJ2-5, with 8 bases matching TRBD1. V trimming: 5 bases; J trimming: 5 bases; junction bases outside the gene matches: 10. Germline V gene sequence: CDR1 DFQATT, CDR2 SNEGSKA (reference sequence). The CDR3 extends over 14 amino acids. CDR3 nucleotides: TGCAGTGCTGAACGGCAGGGGGCTGGGGAGACCCAGTACTTC. Its protein product is CSAERQGAGETQYF.

This clonotype was found a few times. The chain links TRBV2 to TRBJ2-4; maybe TRBD1 (6 bases). V lost 8 bases and J 6 bases, leaving 23 bases between the germline ends. In germline, CDR1 is SNHLY, CDR2 FYNNEI. CDR3 length equals 16 residues. DNA for the CDR3: TGTGCCAGCCCTGGATTACGCCTCAGGGGATTAAACATTCAGTACTTC. This encodes CASPGLRLRGLNIQYF.